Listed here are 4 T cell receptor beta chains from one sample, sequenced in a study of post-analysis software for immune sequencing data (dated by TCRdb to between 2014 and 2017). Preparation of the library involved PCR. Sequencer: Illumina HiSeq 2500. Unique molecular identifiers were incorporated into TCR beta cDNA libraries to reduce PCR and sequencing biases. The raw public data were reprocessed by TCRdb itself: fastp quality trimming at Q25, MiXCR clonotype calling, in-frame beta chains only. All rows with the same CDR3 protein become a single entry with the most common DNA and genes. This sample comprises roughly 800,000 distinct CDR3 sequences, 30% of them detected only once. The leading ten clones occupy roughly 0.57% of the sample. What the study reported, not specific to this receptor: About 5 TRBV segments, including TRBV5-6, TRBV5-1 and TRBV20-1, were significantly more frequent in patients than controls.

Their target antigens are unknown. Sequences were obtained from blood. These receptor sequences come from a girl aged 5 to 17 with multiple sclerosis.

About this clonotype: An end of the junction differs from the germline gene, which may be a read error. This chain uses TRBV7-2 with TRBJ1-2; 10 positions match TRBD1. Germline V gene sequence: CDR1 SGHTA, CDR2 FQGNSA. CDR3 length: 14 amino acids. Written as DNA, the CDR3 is TGTGCCTGCAGCCCAGGGACAGGGGATTTGAGCTACACCTTC. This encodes CACSPGTGDLSYTF.

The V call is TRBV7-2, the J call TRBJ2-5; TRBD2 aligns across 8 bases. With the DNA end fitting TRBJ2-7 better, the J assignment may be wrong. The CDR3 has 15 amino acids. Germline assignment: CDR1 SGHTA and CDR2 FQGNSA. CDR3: CASSLEPGGIYEQYF. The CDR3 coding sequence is TGTGCCAGCAGCTTAGAACCGGGGGGGATTTACGAGCAGTACTTC.

The CDR3 DNA follows: TGTGCCAGCAGCTGGGACAGGAAAAACTATGGCTACACCTTC. Its translation: CASSWDRKNYGYTF. The chain links TRBV7-2 to TRBJ1-2; 8 nucleotides match TRBD1. After removal of 4 bases from V and 2 bases from J, the junction contained 3 bases not matched to a gene. Germline-derived CDR1 and CDR2 are SGHTA and FQGNSA. The CDR3 length is 14 residues. Drawing the rest from reference TRBV7-2 and TRBJ1-2, the complete variable domain is GAGVSQSPSNKVTEKGKDVELRCDPISGHTALYWYRQSLGQGLEFLIYFQGNSAPDKSGLPSDRFSAERTGGSVSTLTIQRTQQEDSAVYLCASSWDRKNYGYTFGSGTRLTVV.

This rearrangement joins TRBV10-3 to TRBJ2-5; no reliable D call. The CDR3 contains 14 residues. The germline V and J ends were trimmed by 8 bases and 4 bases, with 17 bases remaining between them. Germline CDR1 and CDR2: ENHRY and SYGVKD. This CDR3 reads CAIRRGVVTETQYF. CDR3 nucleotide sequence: TGTGCCATCCGACGTGGGGTCGTCACAGAGACCCAGTACTTC.